The 6 T cell receptor beta chains listed next were all sequenced from one sample in a study of cytomegalovirus exposure and HLA in healthy donors. The PCR contained 60 Vbeta and 13 Jbeta primers. Measured with immunoSEQ multiplex PCR; TCRdb has only the in-frame clones, and not every one. The sample shows 160,000 or so clones, roughly 80% of them seen only once. Sequencing input: PBMCs. These receptors came from a male donor in good health and CMV-seropositive.

This chain links TRBV7-2 with TRBJ2-7; TRBD2 matches 11 bases. Germline V gene sequence: CDR1 SGHTA, CDR2 FQGNSA. CDR3 size: 16 residues. V lost 6 bases to trimming and J lost 0 bases; unmatched junction nucleotides: 7. The CDR3 DNA follows: TGTGCCAGCAGTTTTACCGGGACTAGCGGCTCCTACGAGCAGTACTTC. Amino acid sequence: CASSFTGTSGSYEQYF.

This clone occurred a few times. The chain recombines TRBV5-6 with TRBJ2-7; possible D gene TRBD1, 5 bases. Germline CDR1 is SGHDT and CDR2 is YYEEEE. V was cut by 4 bases and J by 4 bases, with 9 bases left in between. The CDR3 extends over 12 amino acids. The CDR3 bases are TGTGCCAGCAGCCTTAACAGGTACGAGCAGTACTTC. Its protein product is CASSLNRYEQYF. Full variable domain (rest looked up from reference TRBV5-6 and TRBJ2-7): DAGVTQSPTHLIKTRGQQVTLRCSPKSGHDTVSWYQQALGQGPQFIFQYYEEEERQRGNFPDRFSGHQFPNYSSELNVNALLLGDSALYLCASSLNRYEQYFGPGTRLTVT.

This clone was counted between two and nine times. J is TRBJ2-3 and V is TRBV4-3; a possible D gene is TRBD2 (5 bases). Trimming took off 0 bases at V and 9 bases at J, with 10 bases between the two ends. The CDR3 is made up of 13 amino acids. CDR1 and CDR2 from the germline V gene are LGHNA and YSLEER. The CDR3 is CASSQDSGWTQYF. In DNA form, the CDR3 reads TGCGCCAGCAGCCAAGATTCGGGGTGGACGCAGTATTTT.

The chain combines TRBV5-1 with TRBJ2-1; 16 positions agree with TRBD2. The CDR3 contains 17 residues. Germline V gives CDR1 SGHRS, CDR2 YFSETQ. Trimming took 4 bases from V and 2 from J; bases not matched to a gene: 3. CDR3 coding DNA: TGCGCCAGCAGCACGGGACTAGCGGGAGGGCCCTACAATGAGCAGTTCTTC. Its protein product is CASSTGLAGGPYNEQFF.

This chain links TRBV30 with TRBJ1-2; TRBD1 matches 9 bases. CDR3 size: 12 residues. V was clipped by 8 bases and J by 8 bases; unmatched bases: 9. The germline CDR1 and CDR2 sequences are GTSNPN and SVGIG (reference sequence). The CDR3 loop is CAGSDRGFGYTF. The DNA of the CDR3 is TGTGCCGGGTCGGACAGGGGATTCGGCTACACCTTC.

V usage is TRBV9 and J usage is TRBJ2-3; 8 nucleotides line up with TRBD1. The J segment lost 5 bases and the V segment lost 1 base, leaving 6 bases of the junction unmatched. The CDR3 covers 15 residues. Germline V gene data show CDR1 as SGDLS and CDR2 as YYNGEE. In nucleotides, the CDR3 is TGTGCCAGCAGCGTAACGACAGGGGTGGTAGATACGCAGTATTTT. It is translated as CASSVTTGVVDTQYF.